Below, 7 T cell receptor beta chains from the same sample are listed, as sequenced in a study of cytotoxic CD8 clonotypes in ibrutinib-treated CLL. The table came from immunoSEQ multiplex PCR; TCRdb's copy has only in-frame clones and leaves some out. The table lists around 330,000 clones, 60% to 80% of them singletons. The sample here was PBMCs, taken after 36 months of ibrutinib treatment. Source of these receptors: a human donor with chronic lymphocytic leukemia.

The chain couples TRBV19 to TRBJ2-3; 8 nucleotides line up with TRBD2. With V trimmed by 5 bases and J by 4 bases, 5 bases remained unmatched. Germline values: CDR1 LNHDA, CDR2 SQIVND (reference sequence). This CDR3 has 14 amino acids. CDR3 in amino acids: CASSWLAGSDTQYF. The CDR3 nucleotides read TGTGCCAGTAGTTGGCTAGCGGGTTCAGATACGCAGTATTTT.

The J gene is TRBJ1-2, the V gene TRBV6-1; 8 bases map to TRBD1. The germline CDR1 and CDR2 sequences are MNHNS and SASEGT. This CDR3 has 13 amino acids. The junction had 2 bases not matched to a gene; V was cut back by 5 bases and J by 3 bases. CDR3 in amino acids: CASSPGGDYGYTF. In DNA, the CDR3 is TGTGCCAGCAGTCCAGGGGGCGACTATGGCTACACCTTC.

This clone has just a few counts. The genes are TRBV5-4 and TRBJ1-1; D gene unclear. V was clipped by 7 bases and J by 4 bases, with 11 bases between them. CDR3 length: 12 residues. Germline assignment: CDR1 SGHNT and CDR2 YYREEE (reference sequence). The CDR3 loop reads CASGSGATEAFF. The CDR3 region has the DNA TGTGCCAGCGGAAGTGGCGCCACTGAAGCTTTCTTT.

The chain recombines TRBV5-6 with TRBJ2-3, with 8 bases fitting TRBD1. The CDR3 covers 13 residues. The V gene's germline CDR1 is SGHDT and CDR2 YYEEEE. The V segment lost 1 base and the J segment 9 bases; nucleotides outside the gene matches: 4. The chain's CDR3 is CASSLQGANTQYF. The CDR3 nucleotides are TGTGCCAGCAGCTTGCAGGGGGCGAACACGCAGTATTTT.

The J gene is TRBJ2-1, the V gene TRBV4-2, with 9 bases fitting TRBD2. CDR1 and CDR2 (germline): LGHNA, YNFKEQ. The CDR3 length is 15 residues. V lost 3 bases, J lost 6 bases, and 6 bases stayed unmatched. The chain's CDR3 is CASSHPGLALNEQFF. CDR3 DNA sequence: TGTGCCAGCAGCCACCCGGGACTAGCCCTCAATGAGCAGTTCTTC.

The chain carries TRBV7-9 and TRBJ1-5; 7 bases agree with TRBD1. The V gene's germline CDR1 is SEHNR and CDR2 FQNEAQ (reference sequence). The junction had 16 bases not matched to a gene; V was cut back by 5 bases and J by 0 bases. The length of the CDR3 is 19 residues. The CDR3 DNA follows: TGTGCCAGCAGCCGATCGGGCAGGGGGTTCCTATATAGCAATCAGCCCCAGCATTTT. Translating it yields CASSRSGRGFLYSNQPQHF.

This chain links TRBV2 with TRBJ1-2, with TRBD1 matching 8 bases. The germline V gene encodes CDR1 SNHLY and CDR2 FYNNEI. The CDR3 has 14 amino acids. The ends lost 7 bases at V and 6 bases at J; junction bases unmatched: 10. The CDR3 coding sequence is TGTGCCAGCATCAGAGGACAGGGCTTCGATGGCTACACCTTC. Its translation: CASIRGQGFDGYTF.